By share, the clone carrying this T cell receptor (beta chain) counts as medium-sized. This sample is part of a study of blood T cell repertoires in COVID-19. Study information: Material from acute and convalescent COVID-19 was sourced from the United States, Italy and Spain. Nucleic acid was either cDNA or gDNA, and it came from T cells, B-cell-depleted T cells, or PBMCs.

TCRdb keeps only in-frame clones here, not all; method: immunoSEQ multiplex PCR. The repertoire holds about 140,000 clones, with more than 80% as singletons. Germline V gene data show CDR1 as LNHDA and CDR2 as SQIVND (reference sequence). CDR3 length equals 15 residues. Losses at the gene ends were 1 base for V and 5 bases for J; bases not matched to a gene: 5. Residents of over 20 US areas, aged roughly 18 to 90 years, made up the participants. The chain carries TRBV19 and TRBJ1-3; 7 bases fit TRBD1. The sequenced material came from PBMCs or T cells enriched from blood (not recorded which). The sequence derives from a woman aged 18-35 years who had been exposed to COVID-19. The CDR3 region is CASSIVLGQRNTIYF. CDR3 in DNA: TGTGCCAGTAGTATAGTGCTGGGACAGCGAAACACCATATATTTT. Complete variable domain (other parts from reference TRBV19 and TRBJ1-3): DGGITQSPKYLFRKEGQNVTLSCEQNLNHDAMYWYRQDPGQGLRLIYYSQIVNDFQKGDIAEGYSVSREKKESFPLTVTSAQKNPTAFYLCASSIVLGQRNTIYFGEGSWLTVV.